The 29 T cell receptor beta chains given below trace back to one sample, sequenced in a study of CD8 T cells in Susac syndrome. RNA, at roughly 0.45 to 1 ug, was reverse transcribed with random hexamers. Each CDR3 protein gets one entry after TCRdb re-called the immunoSEQ multiplex PCR reads with MiXCR. The sample carries approximately 71,000 distinct CDR3 sequences, around 96% recorded once. The sample taken for sequencing was CD4+ T cells from PBMCs. The source of these receptors is a human donor with multiple sclerosis.

V is TRBV3-1 and J is TRBJ2-7; D is possibly TRBD2 (5 bases). V gave up 2 bases and J gave up 0 bases, with 17 bases separating them. CDR3 length equals 17 residues. Germline V lookup: CDR1 LGHDT, CDR2 YNNKEL (reference sequence). The CDR3 sequence: CASSQWASGRDSYEQYF. CDR3 DNA sequence: TGTGCCAGCAGCCAATGGGCGTCAGGACGGGACTCCTACGAGCAGTACTTC.

This clonotype has just one count. V and J are TRBV9 and TRBJ2-4; D is ambiguous. The CDR3 totals 18 residues. Germline CDR1 SGDLS, CDR2 YYNGEE. The V and J ends lost 3 bases and 0 bases respectively, with 19 bases between them. Written as DNA, the CDR3 is TGTGCCAGCAGCGCCCAGAACCGGGCCTACAAAGCCAAAAACATTCAGTACTTC. It encodes CASSAQNRAYKAKNIQYF.

The CDR3 protein is CASSQDLRKGDWYF. CDR3 coding DNA: TGCGCCAGCAGCCAAGATCTACGGAAGGGGGATTGGTACTTC. J is TRBJ2-7 and V is TRBV4-3; the D gene is possibly TRBD1 (6 bases). Per germline, CDR1 LGHNA and CDR2 YSLEER. The V gene lost 0 bases and the J gene lost 12 bases, with 18 bases spanning the gap. The CDR3 has 14 amino acids.

The rearrangement uses TRBV7-3 and TRBJ2-3, with 9 bases matching TRBD2. J gave up 2 bases and V 1 base, and 4 bases lay outside the gene matches. This CDR3 has 16 residues. From germline, CDR1 is SGHTA and CDR2 FQGTGA. The CDR3 protein is CASSLMASGVTDTQYF. DNA of the CDR3: TGTGCCAGCAGCTTAATGGCTAGCGGGGTCACAGATACGCAGTATTTT.

The chain has TRBV29-1 and TRBJ2-3; 7 bases match TRBD1. V shed 6 bases and J 3 bases; nucleotides not matched to a gene: 9. CDR3 length: 14 residues. CDR1 and CDR2 from the germline V gene are SQVTM and ANQGSEA. CDR3 nucleotide sequence: TGCAGCGTGAGGGGGCGAATAGAGACAGATACGCAGTATTTT. Its translation is CSVRGRIETDTQYF.

This chain connects TRBV5-1 to TRBJ2-6, with a weak D call TRBD1 (6 bases). Germline CDR1 and CDR2: SGHRS and YFSETQ. The CDR3 runs 15 residues. Trimming stripped 8 bases from V and 0 bases from J, with 12 bases between. CDR3 coding DNA: TGCGCCAGTAGACAGGCGCTCTCTGGGGCCAACGTCCTGACTTTC. This sequence encodes CASRQALSGANVLTF. The full variable domain, completed using reference TRBV5-1 and TRBJ2-6, is KAGVTQTPRYLIKTRGQQVTLSCSPISGHRSVSWYQQTPGQGLQFLFEYFSETQRNKGNFPGRFSGRQFSNSRSEMNVSTLELGDSALYLCASRQALSGANVLTFGAGSRLTVL.

The chain is built from TRBV29-1 and TRBJ2-3, with TRBD1 as a possible D gene (5 bases). This CDR3 is 16 amino acids long. Looked up from germline, CDR1 is SQVTM and CDR2 is ANQGSEA. Deletions cut 0 bases from V and 3 bases from J, with 16 bases between. The chain's CDR3 is CSVEDRAGIRTDTQYF. CDR3 in DNA: TGCAGCGTTGAAGATCGGGCAGGGATTAGGACAGATACGCAGTATTTT.

The chain employs TRBV20-1 and TRBJ2-7; D is possibly TRBD1 (5 bases). The CDR3 consists of 13 residues. Per the germline V gene, CDR1 is DFQATT and CDR2 is SNEGSKA (reference sequence). Trimming shortened V by 0 bases and J by 6 bases, and 12 bases separated the two germline ends. CDR3 region: CSAREAGPTEQYF. The CDR3 DNA is TGCAGTGCTAGAGAGGCAGGGCCCACCGAGCAGTACTTC.

The J gene is TRBJ2-5, the V gene TRBV5-4; TRBD2 agrees at 8 bases. J was trimmed by 2 bases and V by 2 bases; bases with no gene match: 5. Germline V gene lookup returns CDR1 SGHNT and CDR2 YYREEE (reference sequence). This CDR3 spans 15 amino acids. The CDR3 coding sequence is TGTGCCAGCAGCTTACGGGGCGGGGGGCAAGAGACCCAGTACTTC. Its protein product is CASSLRGGGQETQYF.

V gene TRBV12-3 or TRBV12-4 combines with J gene TRBJ2-2; no clear D. V was clipped by 8 bases and J by 9 bases, with 7 bases between them. The CDR3 sequence is 10 residues long. CDR3 sequence reads: CASAARELFF. CDR3 in DNA: TGTGCCAGCGCCGCCCGGGAGCTGTTTTTT.

In nucleotides, the CDR3 is TGTGCCAGCAGCGGACAGGGACAATCTGGGGCCAACGTCCTGACTTTC. Translating it yields CASSGQGQSGANVLTF. The chain uses TRBV7-8 and TRBJ2-6, with 8 bases lining up with TRBD1. Germline V gene sequence: CDR1 SGHVS, CDR2 FQNEAQ. The CDR3 consists of 16 residues. With V trimmed by 5 bases and J by 1 base, 4 bases remained unmatched.

Here the CDR3 DNA reads TGTGCCAGCAGCGCGTCGACAGGGGTCTCCTACGAGCAGTACTTC. Translated: CASSASTGVSYEQYF. This sequence joins TRBV7-2 and TRBJ2-7; TRBD1 matches 8 bases. The CDR3 has 15 amino acids. CDR1 and CDR2 (germline): SGHTA, FQGNSA. Trimming at V came to 5 bases and at J to 0 bases, leaving 6 bases not matched to a gene.

V usage is TRBV7-2 and J usage is TRBJ2-1; TRBD2 agrees at 10 bases. This CDR3 spans 15 amino acids. Per the germline V gene, CDR1 is SGHTA and CDR2 is FQGNSA. V trimming: 5 bases; J trimming: 4 bases; junction bases outside the gene matches: 5. CDR3 coding DNA: TGTGCCAGCAGCCTGGGACTAGCGCCTTACAATGAGCAGTTCTTC. Its protein is CASSLGLAPYNEQFF.

This chain joins TRBV7-9 and TRBJ1-2; D is possibly TRBD1 (6 bases). The V gene's germline CDR1 is SEHNR and CDR2 FQNEAQ (reference sequence). The CDR3 spans 13 residues. The V end was cut by 8 bases, the J end by 7 bases, with 17 bases between. In DNA form, the CDR3 reads TGTGCCAGCGCGAGCGGGGGCGCGGTTGGCTACACCTTC. Residues: CASASGGAVGYTF.

This chain connects TRBV11-3 to TRBJ2-5, with D perhaps given as TRBD1 or TRBD2 (6 bases each). The CDR3 contains 15 residues. CDR1 and CDR2 (germline): SGHNT, YENEEA. V was shortened by 2 bases and J by 1 base, with 11 bases between the two germline ends. CDR3 region: CASSLPEGGQETQYF. The CDR3, as DNA: TGTGCCAGCAGCTTACCTGAGGGGGGCCAAGAGACCCAGTACTTC.

The chain couples TRBV20-1 to TRBJ2-7; TRBD1 agrees at 9 bases. The CDR3 length is 15 residues. Germline loops: CDR1 DFQATT, CDR2 SNEGSKA (reference sequence). With 3 bases clipped from V and 3 bases from J, the junction kept 9 bases outside the gene matches. This chain's CDR3 is CSASLSGQGLYEQYF. The CDR3 region has the DNA TGCAGTGCTAGCCTGTCGGGACAGGGTCTCTACGAGCAGTACTTC.

This clonotype was observed a single time. The rearrangement joins TRBV9 to TRBJ1-4, with D tentatively TRBD1 (6 bases). The V gene lost 4 bases and the J gene lost 7 bases, with 17 bases spanning the gap. This CDR3 region has 15 residues. Germline assignment: CDR1 SGDLS and CDR2 YYNGEE. CDR3 in DNA: TGTGCCAGCAGCACAACAGGGCGTGGGGGTGAAAAACTGTTTTTT. Translated: CASSTTGRGGEKLFF.

The V call is TRBV7-8, the J call TRBJ2-3; D is perhaps TRBD1 or TRBD2 (6 bases each). V was pared by 0 bases and J by 6 bases, with 10 bases between. The CDR3 covers 14 residues. CDR1 SGHVS and CDR2 FQNEAQ come from the germline V gene. Written as DNA, the CDR3 is TGTGCCAGCAGCTTAGCTACGGGGGCGGATACGCAGTATTTT. Its translation is CASSLATGADTQYF.

The CDR3 spells CASSRRDRGINEQFF. CDR3 in DNA: TGTGCCAGCAGCCGGCGGGACAGGGGGATCAATGAGCAGTTCTTC. The rearrangement uses TRBV7-9 and TRBJ2-1, with 11 bases fitting TRBD1. CDR3 size: 15 residues. Germline V gene data show CDR1 as SEHNR and CDR2 as FQNEAQ (reference sequence). Losses at the gene ends were 5 bases for V and 6 bases for J; bases not matched to a gene: 6.

The chain is built from TRBV19 and TRBJ2-5, with 11 bases fitting TRBD2. Trimming removed 9 bases from V and 2 bases from J; junction bases left unmatched: 5. This CDR3 spans 14 amino acids. CDR1 and CDR2 (germline): LNHDA, SQIVND (reference sequence). The CDR3 reads CASGTSGSQETQYF. For the CDR3, the DNA is TGTGCCAGCGGGACTAGCGGATCTCAAGAGACCCAGTACTTC. Together with reference TRBV19 and TRBJ2-5, the CDR3 gives the full variable domain: DGGITQSPKYLFRKEGQNVTLSCEQNLNHDAMYWYRQDPGQGLRLIYYSQIVNDFQKGDIAEGYSVSREKKESFPLTVTSAQKNPTAFYLCASGTSGSQETQYFGPGTRLLVL.

This chain joins TRBV9 and TRBJ2-7, with D possibly matching TRBD1 (5 bases). This CDR3 is built from 15 residues. The V gene's germline CDR1 is SGDLS and CDR2 YYNGEE. Trimming took off 3 bases at V and 8 bases at J, with 21 bases between the two ends. CDR3 sequence: CASSADGTGRLQQYF. Written as DNA, the CDR3 is TGTGCCAGCAGCGCAGATGGCACAGGCCGTTTGCAGCAGTACTTC.

This chain uses TRBV13 with TRBJ1-2; no firm D call. Germline V gives CDR1 PRHDT, CDR2 FYEKMQ (reference sequence). The V end was cut by 5 bases, the J end by 4 bases, with 14 bases between. CDR3 length: 14 amino acids. The CDR3 loop reads CASSPTGRTYGYTF. The DNA of the CDR3 is TGTGCCAGCAGCCCCACGGGTAGAACCTATGGCTACACCTTC.

The J gene is TRBJ1-5, the V gene TRBV6-2 or TRBV6-3, with D maybe TRBD1 (5 bases). The CDR3 sequence is 15 residues long. Germline V lookup: CDR1 MNHEY, CDR2 SVGEGT. Trimming shortened V by 7 bases and J by 2 bases, and 15 bases separated the two germline ends. CDR3 protein: CASTPGVFGNQPQHF. CDR3 DNA: TGTGCCAGCACCCCGGGGGTCTTCGGCAATCAGCCCCAGCATTTT.

The chain is built from TRBV4-2 and TRBJ1-5, with 8 positions matching TRBD1. The V gene's germline CDR1 is LGHNA and CDR2 YNFKEQ. The junction had 6 bases not matched to a gene; V was cut back by 6 bases and J by 5 bases. The length of the CDR3 is 14 residues. Written as DNA, the CDR3 is TGTGCCAGCAGTAGACAGGGGACCGATCAGCCCCAGCATTTT. Translating it yields CASSRQGTDQPQHF.

The J gene is TRBJ1-1, the V gene TRBV3-1; weak D call: TRBD1 (6 bases). In germline, CDR1 is LGHDT, CDR2 YNNKEL (reference sequence). This CDR3 contains 14 residues. V was clipped by 6 bases and J by 6 bases, with 17 bases between them. The CDR3 spells CASSQRGARAEAFF. In nucleotides, the CDR3 is TGTGCCAGCAGTCAACGGGGGGCGCGCGCTGAAGCTTTCTTT.

In this sample, this clonotype turned up once. The chain carries TRBV29-1 and TRBJ2-5; TRBD2 aligns across 7 bases. Germline-derived CDR1 and CDR2 are SQVTM and ANQGSEA. V was pared by 5 bases and J by 1 base, with 4 bases of the junction left unmatched. The CDR3 is made up of 13 amino acids. This CDR3 reads CSVSAGVQETQYF. The CDR3 DNA sequence: TGCAGCGTTTCCGCGGGGGTCCAAGAGACCCAGTACTTC. Complete variable domain (other parts from reference TRBV29-1 and TRBJ2-5): SAVISQKPSRDICQRGTSLTIQCQVDSQVTMMFWYRQQPGQSLTLIATANQGSEATYESGFVIDKFPISRPNLTFSTLTVSNMSPEDSSIYLCSVSAGVQETQYFGPGTRLLVL.

This CDR3 is CASSVGTGSNTEAFF. The CDR3 DNA is TGTGCCAGCAGCGTGGGGACAGGGTCTAACACTGAAGCTTTCTTT. This chain joins TRBV7-9 and TRBJ1-1; 9 bases are a match to TRBD1. The CDR3 length is 15 residues. V lost 5 bases, J lost 2 bases, and 6 bases stayed unmatched. In germline, CDR1 is SEHNR, CDR2 FQNEAQ (reference sequence). Drawing the rest from reference TRBV7-9 and TRBJ1-1, the complete variable domain is DTGVSQNPRHKITKRGQNVTFRCDPISEHNRLYWYRQTLGQGPEFLTYFQNEAQLEKSRLLSDRFSAERPKGSFSTLEIQRTEQGDSAMYLCASSVGTGSNTEAFFGQGTRLTVV.

The chain employs TRBV5-1 and TRBJ1-5; a possible D gene is TRBD1 (5 bases). Germline V gene data show CDR1 as SGHRS and CDR2 as YFSETQ. This CDR3 is built from 15 residues. Trimming shortened V by 0 bases and J by 7 bases, and 14 bases separated the two germline ends. CDR3 region: CASSLVGGEKQPQHF. DNA for the CDR3: TGCGCCAGCAGCTTGGTTGGGGGAGAGAAACAGCCCCAGCATTTT.

The genes are TRBV20-1 and TRBJ2-7; TRBD1 matches 8 bases. Germline trimming cut 5 bases from V and 7 bases from J; bases unmatched to any gene: 13. This CDR3 has 14 residues. Germline V CDR1 and CDR2: DFQATT, SNEGSKA (reference sequence). The CDR3 DNA is TGCAGTGCTGACCACCAGGGGGCTCTGATTGAGCAGTACTTC. This gives the protein CSADHQGALIEQYF.